Listed below are T cell receptor beta chains from one sample, sequenced in a study of blood T cell repertoires in COVID-19. Assay used: immunoSEQ multiplex PCR; TCRdb lists only in-frame clones, some missing. The sample records over 55,000 clones, 91% being singletons. The sequenced sample was peripheral blood. The source of these receptors is a human donor in a cohort sampled during active COVID-19. The CDR3 runs from the conserved cysteine through the conserved F or W.

TRBV7-2 | CASSYYPDSSYEQYF
TRBV19 | CASQQGTATNEKLFF
TRBV3-1/TRBV3-2 | CASSEGPGRVEKLFF
TRBV9 | CASSGPGGLNEQFF
TRBV27 | CASSLSGTGYEQYF
TRBV6-5 | CASSYSVQVSGNTIYF
TRBV18 | CASSPDRAGTEAFF
TRBV11-2 | CASSLARSGLTNEKLFF
TRBV5-1 | CASSQDISYEQYF
TRBV15 | CATSSAYGSGSFGGYTF
TRBV3-1/TRBV3-2 | CASSRQVSNYGYTF
TRBV7-3 | CASSLNAGGHEQYF
TRBV6-5 | CASISGQEHSPLHF
TRBV5-1 | CASSFGAEASGNTIYF
TRBV29-1 | CSVEGELSYNEQFF
TRBV5-1 | CASSATENSYEQYF
TRBV3-1/TRBV3-2 | CASSGQGPGPQHF
TRBV19 | CASSIPRSRTNEKLFF
TRBV10-3 | CAIGQGGLEKLFF
TRBV10-3 | CAISESAGFGTYEQYF
TRBV29-1 | CSVRGQGSNTEAFF
TRBV18 | CASSPPPSIGASTPRRSPNTEAFF
TRBV11-2 | CASSFFRVRGLTQYF
TRBV9 | CASSAPGGEGSYEQYF
TRBV9 | CASSVTNQGYTF
TRBV6-4 | CASREDSASYNSPLHF
TRBV27 | CASSPRGQGHYEQYF
TRBV5-6 | CASSLVDRGPQGELFF
TRBV12-3/TRBV12-4 | CASIGSDGYTF
TRBV12-3/TRBV12-4 | CASSLGASTEAFF
TRBV18 | CASSPGRANYGYTF
TRBV13 | CASSFWGTSGGARGDSYEQYF
TRBV5-4 | CASSFPSSLAGGQETQYF
TRBV6-2/TRBV6-3 | CASSSARDRNTEAFF
TRBV15 | CATSSARGPYEQYF
TRBV19 | CASRTSGGDTQYF
TRBV5-5 | CASSLSYGAGYEQYF
TRBV7-3 | CASSSYTGVEQYF
TRBV15 | CATSRDRGPQYEQYF
TRBV6-5 | CASSYGPGLTYEQYF
TRBV5-1 | CASSLASGRDEQYF
TRBV7-9 | CASSPRANTGELFF
TRBV4-2 | CASSQVPQGSRANEKLFF
TRBV9 | CASSAGGDGASYEQYF
TRBV5-1 | CASSLGTVYGYTF
TRBV5-1 | CASSGSVGATNEKLFF
TRBV7-2 | CASSPRQGRNYGYTF
TRBV28 | CASSLNSPAYEQYF
TRBV12-3/TRBV12-4 | CASSPGLLNTIYF
TRBV11-2 | CASSLGRLGDTYNSPLHF
TRBV30 | CAGYRGEKLFF